Below, 8 T cell receptor beta chains from the same sample are listed, as sequenced in a study of T cell clonality in common variable immunodeficiency. Generated by immunoSEQ multiplex PCR, the TCRdb table keeps only in-frame clones and is missing some. The profile covers roughly 29,000 clones, none occurring a single time. What was sequenced was peripheral blood mononuclear cells. These receptors were collected from a person aged 18 to 69 in good health.

In its sample, this clone was seen many times. From the germline J gene comes the end of the CDR3, since the read stops 3 residues before it. The rearrangement uses TRBV18 and TRBJ2-3; possible D gene TRBD1, 7 bases. The CDR3 sequence is 14 residues long. V dropped 3 bases and J dropped 4 bases, with 11 bases sitting between them. CDR1 is KGHSH and CDR2 is LQKENI in the germline V gene. The CDR3 here is CASSPTRGADTQYF. The sequenced CDR3 bases are TGTGCCAGCTCACCCACCAGGGGGGCAGATACG.

This clone was counted ten times or more. The CDR3 end lies 3 residues beyond the end of the read and is filled in from the germline J gene. The V and J genes are TRBV19 and TRBJ2-3; 10 positions match TRBD2. The trim removed 7 bases at V and 2 bases at J, leaving 6 bases unmatched. This CDR3 comprises 15 residues. CDR1 is LNHDA, CDR2 SQIVND, per germline (reference sequence). The sequenced CDR3 bases are TGTGCCAGTAACCCTAGCGGGAGATACACAGATACG. This encodes CASNPSGRYTDT. The full CDR3 protein is CASNPSGRYTDTQYF.

This clone came up many times. The observed sequence ends 3 residues before the CDR3 terminus, with the missing tail filled in from the germline J gene. The chain joins TRBV6-2 or TRBV6-3 to TRBJ2-5, with 10 bases lining up with TRBD1. V shed 1 base, J shed 2 bases, and the junction held 1 base outside the gene matches. The CDR3 sequence is 15 residues long. CDR1 and CDR2 (germline): MNHEY, SVGEGT. CDR3 amino acids: CASSYWGQGQETQYF. The sequenced part of the CDR3 DNA is TGTGCCAGCAGTTACTGGGGACAGGGGCAAGAGACC.

This clone was seen at least ten times. The CDR3 sequence: CASRLADTGANVLFF. The part of the CDR3 DNA that was read is TGTGCCAGCAGGCTCGCCGATACTGGGGCCAACGTG. The chain has TRBV6-2 or TRBV6-3 and TRBJ2-2; a possible D gene is TRBD1 (5 bases). Read coverage stops 3 residues before the CDR3 terminus; the germline J gene supplies the remainder. The germline V gene has CDR1 MNHEY and CDR2 SVGEGT. This CDR3 contains 15 residues.

With regard to this clone: The CDR3 end lies 3 residues beyond the end of the read and is filled in from the germline J gene. The V and J genes are TRBV29-1 and TRBJ2-3; D remains ambiguous. Germline CDR1 and CDR2: SQVTM and ANQGSEA. This CDR3 is 12 amino acids long. CDR3 bases read: TGCAGCGTAACACCGCGGCAAGAGACG. Residues: CSVTPRQET. The CDR3 in full is CSVTPRQETQYF.

A few counts support this clone. The CDR3 loop is CASSPAGVPGGYTF. The sequenced CDR3 bases are TGTGCCAGCTCACCCGCCGGGGTACCGGGAGGC. J is TRBJ1-2 and V is TRBV18; no clear D. The read ends 3 residues before the CDR3 terminus; that terminus is restored from the germline J gene. There are 14 residues in the CDR3. The germline V gene has CDR1 KGHSH and CDR2 LQKENI.

This clone was seen ten or more times. The read halts 3 residues ahead of the CDR3 end, with the missing end drawn from the germline J gene. This sample includes further DNA sequences coding for the same CDR3. This sequence joins TRBV7-2 and TRBJ1-5; TRBD1 matches 9 bases. This CDR3 has 14 residues. Germline V gene lookup returns CDR1 SGHTA and CDR2 FQGNSA. V lost 3 bases to trimming and J lost 4 bases; unmatched junction nucleotides: 1. CDR3 region: CASSFGQGNQPQHF. The sequenced CDR3 bases are TGTGCCAGCAGCTTCGGACAGGGGAATCAGCCC.

This clone has a count of ten or more. The read ends 3 residues before the CDR3 terminus; that terminus is restored from the germline J gene. The chain carries TRBV29-1 and TRBJ2-2; D may be TRBD2 (7 bases). In germline, CDR1 is SQVTM, CDR2 ANQGSEA. The CDR3 runs to 15 residues. Trimming removed 7 bases at V and 5 bases at J, with 20 bases between. The sequenced CDR3 bases are TGCAGCGCCACAGGGAGGGGGGGCGGGACCGGGGAG. Protein: CSATGRGGGTGE. The full CDR3 is CSATGRGGGTGELFF.